The 30 T cell receptor beta chains reported below all come from one sample, sequenced in a study of CD8+CD57+ T cells in acquired aplastic anemia. Both TCR beta VDJ combination and CDR3 sequence profiling were carried out. Genomic DNA was the template for this profiling. TCRdb used MiXCR to reprocess the reads, holding one entry per CDR3 protein. The repertoire has about 170,000 distinct CDR3 sequences, about three fifths of them found once; the top ten carry about 48%. The sequencing input was sorted CD4+, CD8+, or CD8+CD57+ T cells (not recorded which) from PBMCs. These receptors all stem from a human donor in good health.

The chain joins TRBV7-2 to TRBJ2-3; TRBD1 matches 7 bases. Germline V gives CDR1 SGHTA, CDR2 FQGNSA. The CDR3 totals 14 residues. V lost 5 bases, J lost 3 bases, and 5 bases stayed unmatched. The CDR3 protein is CASSPRDRTDTQYF. In DNA form, the CDR3 reads TGTGCCAGCAGCCCTCGGGACAGAACAGATACGCAGTATTTT.

Concerning this clonotype itself: A much bigger clone sits one base away, suggesting this may be a read error. The V call is TRBV6-1, the J call TRBJ2-1, with 11 nucleotides matching TRBD1. CDR1 is MNHNS, CDR2 SASEGT, per germline. The CDR3 runs 14 residues. CDR3 sequence: CASSEGTGGNDQFF. The CDR3 DNA is TGTGCCAGCAGTGAAGGGACAGGGGGCAATGATCAGTTCTTC.

On this clonotype: Relative to the germline gene, one junction end is altered; a read error may explain this. The chain has TRBV24-1 and TRBJ2-1, with a weak D call TRBD1 (8 bases). The CDR3 is 17 amino acids. From germline, CDR1 is KGHDR and CDR2 SFDVKD. As DNA, the CDR3 is TGTGCCACCAATGATTCAGGCCGAGACAGGGGAGGGAATGAGCAGTTCTTC. It translates to CATNDSGRDRGGNEQFF.

V gene TRBV30 combines with J gene TRBJ2-7; D is unresolved. This CDR3 contains 13 residues. CDR1 GTSNPN and CDR2 SVGIG come from the germline V gene (reference sequence). V was cut by 4 bases and J by 7 bases, with 17 bases left in between. The DNA for the CDR3 is TGTGCCTGGACCCACAGAGGCGGAAGGGAGCAGTACTTC. Protein: CAWTHRGGREQYF.

In its sample, this clonotype was seen a few times. This chain connects TRBV6-1 to TRBJ2-7; the D is unclear. V was pared by 1 base and J by 3 bases, with 13 bases between. CDR3 length: 15 amino acids. Germline V gene lookup returns CDR1 MNHNS and CDR2 SASEGT. CDR3 sequence (DNA): TGTGCCAGCAGTGAAGGTATTAACAGCCTCTACGAGCAGTACTTC. Encoded protein: CASSEGINSLYEQYF.

The chain carries TRBV10-3 and TRBJ2-7; a weak D match, TRBD1 (5 bases). Deletions cut 0 bases from V and 2 bases from J, with 11 bases between. Germline lookup yields CDR1 ENHRY and CDR2 SYGVKD. This CDR3 region has 15 residues. CDR3 bases: TGTGCCATCAGTGAGTCGCCAGGGTCCCCCTACGAGCAGTACTTC. It is translated as CAISESPGSPYEQYF.

This clonotype was detected a few times. V is TRBV10-3 and J is TRBJ2-2, with D perhaps TRBD1 or TRBD2 (5 bases each). The CDR3 length is 13 residues. Germline V gives CDR1 ENHRY, CDR2 SYGVKD. V lost 8 bases and J 1 base, leaving 8 bases between the germline ends. CDR3 sequence: CAIGDGNTGELFF. CDR3 coding DNA: TGTGCCATCGGGGACGGGAACACCGGGGAGCTGTTTTTT.

This clonotype came up many times. This chain links TRBV12-3 or TRBV12-4 with TRBJ2-3; perhaps D is TRBD1 or TRBD2 (5 bases each). The CDR3 loop spans 14 amino acids. V was pared by 5 bases and J by 3 bases, with 12 bases between. CDR3 nucleotide sequence: TGTGCCAGCAGTGATTCAGGGAGAACAGATACGCAGTATTTT. This encodes CASSDSGRTDTQYF.

Remarks on this clonotype: A single base separates this from a much larger clone, so it may be a read error. This chain joins TRBV6-6 and TRBJ2-7; TRBD2 might be the D (6 bases). The ends were cut back, 6 bases at V and 7 bases at J, with 13 bases in the middle. CDR3 size: 12 residues. Germline assignment: CDR1 MNHNY and CDR2 SVGAGI (reference sequence). CDR3 region: CASSRTTNEQYF. CDR3 bases: TGTGCCAGCAGCCGGACTACTAATGAGCAGTACTTC.

The chain couples TRBV2 to TRBJ1-1; 7 bases are a match to TRBD1. J was trimmed by 4 bases and V by 8 bases; bases with no gene match: 10. Germline CDR1 is SNHLY and CDR2 is FYNNEI. This CDR3 has 14 amino acids. CDR3 sequence: CASLEQGMSTEAFF. The CDR3 DNA sequence: TGTGCCAGCTTAGAACAGGGGATGAGCACTGAAGCTTTCTTT.

This clonotype was seen only a few times. This chain uses TRBV7-3 with TRBJ2-1, with unresolved D. V dropped 0 bases and J dropped 8 bases, with 14 bases sitting between them. There are 15 residues in the CDR3. Germline lookup yields CDR1 SGHTA and CDR2 FQGTGA. CDR3 sequence (DNA): TGTGCCAGCAGCTTAACGTCTAGTAGATCCGATGAGCAGTTCTTC. Translating gives CASSLTSSRSDEQFF.

In its sample, this clonotype was seen a few times. At one end the junction does not follow the germline gene, possibly because of a read error. The chain recombines TRBV10-3 with TRBJ1-1; D uncertain. CDR3 size: 13 residues. CDR1 ENHRY and CDR2 SYGVKD come from the germline V gene. CDR3 protein: CASSVGINTEAFF. The CDR3 DNA sequence: TGTGCCAGCAGTGTGGGGATTAACACTGAAGCTTTCTTT.

This sequence joins TRBV7-2 and TRBJ2-3; possible D gene TRBD2, 5 bases. The ends were cut back, 0 bases at V and 6 bases at J, with 19 bases in the middle. The CDR3 length is 17 residues. CDR1 is SGHTA and CDR2 is FQGNSA in the germline V gene. The CDR3 loop reads CASSLASQLGLWDTQYF. CDR3 nucleotides: TGTGCCAGCAGCTTAGCTTCCCAACTAGGACTTTGGGATACGCAGTATTTT.

The rearrangement links TRBV10-3 to TRBJ1-3, with TRBD1 as a possible D gene (6 bases). From germline, CDR1 is ENHRY and CDR2 SYGVKD. Trimming removed 8 bases at V and 0 bases at J, with 20 bases between. The CDR3 totals 17 residues. The CDR3 loop reads CAIARRDTGSSGNTIYF. The CDR3 DNA follows: TGTGCCATCGCGCGTCGGGATACAGGGTCCTCTGGAAACACCATATATTTT.

This clonotype was found once. This chain joins TRBV10-3 and TRBJ1-2, with D possibly being TRBD1 (5 bases). The length of the CDR3 is 14 residues. The V end lost 3 bases, the J end lost 2 bases, and 10 bases lay between the germline ends. Germline V gives CDR1 ENHRY, CDR2 SYGVKD. The CDR3 sequence is CAISEEWGNYGYTF. The CDR3 DNA is TGTGCCATCAGTGAAGAATGGGGGAACTATGGCTACACCTTC.

The chain uses TRBV10-2 and TRBJ1-2, with TRBD1 as a possible D gene (6 bases). V was trimmed by 2 bases and J by 8 bases, leaving 15 bases between them. CDR1 WSHSY and CDR2 SAAADI come from the germline V gene. There are 14 residues in the CDR3. Here the CDR3 reads CASSEARGRGGYTF. The CDR3 DNA reads TGCGCCAGCAGTGAGGCACGGGGGCGGGGAGGCTACACCTTC.

CDR3 sequence (DNA): TGTGCCGGGGACAGGGGGAGCACTGAAGCTTTCTTT. It codes for CAGDRGSTEAFF. This chain uses TRBV7-9 with TRBJ1-1; 11 nucleotides agree with TRBD1. Germline V gene data show CDR1 as SEHNR and CDR2 as FQNEAQ (reference sequence). The CDR3 contains 12 residues. V gave up 11 bases and J gave up 4 bases; unmatched junction bases: 3.

On this clonotype: An end of the junction differs from the germline gene, which may be a read error. The rearrangement joins TRBV7-2 to TRBJ1-6, with D tentatively TRBD1 (5 bases). CDR1 SGHTA and CDR2 FQGNSA come from the germline V gene. The CDR3 loop spans 13 amino acids. DNA for the CDR3: TGTGCTAGCAGCTACACAGGCCAGTTAGCCCTCCACTTT. Translated: CASSYTGQLALHF.

The chain couples TRBV19 to TRBJ1-1; perhaps TRBD1 as D (5 bases). The CDR3 totals 16 residues. Germline CDR1 is LNHDA and CDR2 is SQIVND (reference sequence). V shed 1 base and J shed 2 bases, with 14 bases lying between them. The CDR3 coding sequence is TGTGCCAGTAGTATAGTTCTGGGACGGGGAAACACTGAAGCTTTCTTT. Protein product: CASSIVLGRGNTEAFF. Full variable domain (missing parts from reference TRBV19 and TRBJ1-1): DGGITQSPKYLFRKEGQNVTLSCEQNLNHDAMYWYRQDPGQGLRLIYYSQIVNDFQKGDIAEGYSVSREKKESFPLTVTSAQKNPTAFYLCASSIVLGRGNTEAFFGQGTRLTVV.

The chain has TRBV7-2 and TRBJ1-5; TRBD1 might be the D (5 bases). Germline CDR1 and CDR2: SGHTA and FQGNSA. This CDR3 contains 15 residues. V gave up 3 bases and J gave up 4 bases, with 13 bases separating them. The CDR3 spells CASSLVPGGNQPQHF. The DNA for the CDR3 is TGTGCCAGCAGCTTGGTACCCGGGGGTAATCAGCCCCAGCATTTT. The full variable domain, its missing parts supplied by reference TRBV7-2 and TRBJ1-5, is GAGVSQSPSNKVTEKGKDVELRCDPISGHTALYWYRQSLGQGLEFLIYFQGNSAPDKSGLPSDRFSAERTGGSVSTLTIQRTQQEDSAVYLCASSLVPGGNQPQHFGDGTRLSIL.

This clonotype was counted only a few times. The chain uses TRBV7-3 and TRBJ2-5; TRBD1 agrees at 7 bases. The ends lost 2 bases at V and 4 bases at J; junction bases unmatched: 16. CDR1 and CDR2 from the germline V gene are SGHTA and FQGTGA. The CDR3 covers 18 residues. The CDR3, as DNA: TGTGCCAGCAGCTTAGCGTCCAACCGACAGGGCATGGGAGAGACCCAGTACTTC. Its protein is CASSLASNRQGMGETQYF.

The chain links TRBV12-5 to TRBJ2-7; D not resolved. Trimming took off 3 bases at V and 3 bases at J, with 3 bases between the two ends. The CDR3 extends over 11 amino acids. Germline values: CDR1 LGHNT, CDR2 FRNRAP. CDR3 amino acids: CASGLFYEQYF. The CDR3 DNA reads as TGTGCTAGTGGTTTATTCTACGAGCAGTACTTC.

In its sample, this clonotype was seen many times. This chain connects TRBV7-9 to TRBJ2-7, with 13 bases that match TRBD2. V was pared by 5 bases and J by 2 bases, with 12 bases of the junction left unmatched. The CDR3 has 18 amino acids. Germline V gene lookup returns CDR1 SEHNR and CDR2 FQNEAQ (reference sequence). The CDR3 region is CASSPGTSGERGTYEQYF. In DNA form, the CDR3 reads TGTGCCAGCAGCCCCGGGACTAGCGGGGAGAGGGGCACCTACGAGCAGTACTTC.

This sequence joins TRBV2 and TRBJ2-5; D uncertain. The CDR3 covers 15 residues. The germline V and J ends were trimmed by 6 bases and 5 bases, with 19 bases remaining between them. Germline V gene lookup returns CDR1 SNHLY and CDR2 FYNNEI. CDR3 protein: CASSSSKAGYETQYF. The CDR3 bases are TGTGCCAGCAGCTCCTCGAAGGCAGGTTACGAGACCCAGTACTTC.

The chain couples TRBV20-1 to TRBJ2-7; D call uncertain. The V end lost 5 bases, the J end lost 3 bases, and 14 bases lay between the germline ends. The CDR3 runs 13 residues. Germline V gene lookup returns CDR1 DFQATT and CDR2 SNEGSKA (reference sequence). This CDR3 reads CSAASGFVYEQYF. CDR3 coding DNA: TGCAGTGCTGCTTCGGGTTTTGTCTACGAGCAGTACTTC.

This clonotype was detected a few times. V is TRBV7-2 and J is TRBJ2-5; possibly TRBD2 for D (6 bases). The germline CDR1 and CDR2 sequences are SGHTA and FQGNSA. The CDR3 consists of 16 residues. V lost 1 base and J lost 2, with 14 bases in between. The CDR3 DNA sequence: TGTGCCAGCAGCTTAGGTGCGGTTGGAGGGCAAGAGACCCAGTACTTC. It specifies CASSLGAVGGQETQYF.

To note about this clonotype: The junction and the germline gene differ at one end; a read error may be behind it. The chain uses TRBV25-1 and TRBJ1-2, with D unresolved. Germline V lookup: CDR1 MGHDK, CDR2 SYGVNS. The CDR3 has 14 residues. CDR3 residues: CAISGGSGNYGYTF. The CDR3 bases are TGTGCCATCAGTGGCGGTAGCGGGAACTATGGCTACACCTTC.

This rearrangement joins TRBV5-6 to TRBJ2-1; 12 nucleotides agree with TRBD2. Trimming removed 6 bases from V and 6 bases from J; junction bases left unmatched: 4. CDR3 length: 14 amino acids. Germline V CDR1 and CDR2: SGHDT, YYEEEE. CDR3 sequence (DNA): TGTGCCAGCATCGGACTAGCGGGATCCAATGAGCAGTTCTTC. It is translated as CASIGLAGSNEQFF.

Details on this clonotype: One end of the junction is discordant with germline, which a read error may explain. The rearrangement links TRBV11-2 to TRBJ2-1; D gene unclear. The CDR3 is 11 amino acids. From germline, CDR1 is SGHAT and CDR2 FQNNGV. For the CDR3, the DNA is TGCGCCAGCAACCCCAACAATGAGCAGTTCTTC. Translation: CASNPNNEQFF.

This clonotype was seen repeatedly, ten times or more. This chain connects TRBV3-1 to TRBJ1-5, with 9 nucleotides matching TRBD1. This CDR3 has 15 amino acids. CDR1 is LGHDT and CDR2 is YNNKEL in the germline V gene (reference sequence). The V and J ends lost 1 base and 7 bases, in that order; junction bases with no gene match: 5. CDR3 bases: TGTGCCAGCAGCCAAGGGACAGGGGCCGGGCAGCCCCAGCATTTT. Protein product: CASSQGTGAGQPQHF.